This T cell receptor (beta chain) was sequenced in a study of T cell responses to AZD1222 COVID-19 vaccine. Study-wide findings and caveats: Unmutated regions of variants are reportedly targeted by nearly half of spike-specific TCRs. Only a handful of AZD1222 recipients were seropositive at baseline. White British donors predominated, females outnumbered males, and clonal diversity was possibly underestimated.

The data were produced by immunoSEQ multiplex PCR, yet TCRdb's version contains in-frame clones alone and is incomplete. The sample records 96,000 or so clones, under 90% being singletons. Details on this clone: The antigen remains unidentified.

CDR3 length: 14 residues. With V trimmed by 3 bases and J by 12 bases, 9 bases remained unmatched. Germline-derived CDR1 and CDR2 are MDHEN and SYDVKM. The starting material was peripheral blood, obtained on day 0 of AZD1222 vaccination. The clonotype was recovered from an adult in good health. This sequence joins TRBV28 and TRBJ2-1, with 9 bases fitting TRBD2. CDR3 residues: CASSLSGAGGVQFF. CDR3 bases: TGTGCCAGCAGTTTGTCTGGTGCGGGAGGGGTGCAGTTCTTC. Supplemented by reference TRBV28 and TRBJ2-1, the full variable domain reads DVKVTQSSRYLVKRTGEKVFLECVQDMDHENMFWYRQDPGLGLRLIYFSYDVKMKEKGDIPEGYSVSREKKERFSLILESASTNQTSMYLCASSLSGAGGVQFFGPGTRLTVL.